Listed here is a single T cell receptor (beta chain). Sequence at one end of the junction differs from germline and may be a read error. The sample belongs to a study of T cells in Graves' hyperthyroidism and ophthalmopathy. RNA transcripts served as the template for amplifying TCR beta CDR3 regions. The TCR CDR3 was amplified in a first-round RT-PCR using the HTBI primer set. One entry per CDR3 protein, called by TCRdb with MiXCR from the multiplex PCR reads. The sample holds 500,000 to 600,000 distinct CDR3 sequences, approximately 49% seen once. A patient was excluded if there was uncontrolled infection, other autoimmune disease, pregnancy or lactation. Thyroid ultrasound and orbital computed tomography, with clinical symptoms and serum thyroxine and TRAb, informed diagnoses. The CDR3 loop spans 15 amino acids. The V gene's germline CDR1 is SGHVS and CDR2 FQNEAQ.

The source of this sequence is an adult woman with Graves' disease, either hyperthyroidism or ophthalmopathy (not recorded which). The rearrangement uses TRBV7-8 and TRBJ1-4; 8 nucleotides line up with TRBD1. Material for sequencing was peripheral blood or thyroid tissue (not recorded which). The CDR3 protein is CASSRTGQGAEKLFF. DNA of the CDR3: TGCGCCAGCAGCCGCACCGGACAGGGTGCTGAAAAACTGTTTTTT.